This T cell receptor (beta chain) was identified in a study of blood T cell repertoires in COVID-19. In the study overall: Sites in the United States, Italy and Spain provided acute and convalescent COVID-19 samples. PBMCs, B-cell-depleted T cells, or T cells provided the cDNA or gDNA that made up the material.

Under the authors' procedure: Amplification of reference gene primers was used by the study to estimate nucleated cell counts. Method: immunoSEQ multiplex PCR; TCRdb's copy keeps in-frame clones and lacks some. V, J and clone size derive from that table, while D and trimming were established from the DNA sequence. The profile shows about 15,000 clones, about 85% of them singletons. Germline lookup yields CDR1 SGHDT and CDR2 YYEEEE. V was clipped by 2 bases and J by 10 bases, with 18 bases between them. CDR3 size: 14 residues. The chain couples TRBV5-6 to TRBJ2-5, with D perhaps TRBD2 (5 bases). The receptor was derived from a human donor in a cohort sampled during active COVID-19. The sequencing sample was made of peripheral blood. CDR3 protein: CASSFVEGRSHQYF. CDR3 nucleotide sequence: TGTGCCAGCAGCTTTGTTGAGGGCAGATCGCACCAGTACTTC. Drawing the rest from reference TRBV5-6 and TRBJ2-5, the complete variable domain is DAGVTQSPTHLIKTRGQQVTLRCSPKSGHDTVSWYQQALGQGPQFIFQYYEEEERQRGNFPDRFSGHQFPNYSSELNVNALLLGDSALYLCASSFVEGRSHQYFGPGTRLLVL.